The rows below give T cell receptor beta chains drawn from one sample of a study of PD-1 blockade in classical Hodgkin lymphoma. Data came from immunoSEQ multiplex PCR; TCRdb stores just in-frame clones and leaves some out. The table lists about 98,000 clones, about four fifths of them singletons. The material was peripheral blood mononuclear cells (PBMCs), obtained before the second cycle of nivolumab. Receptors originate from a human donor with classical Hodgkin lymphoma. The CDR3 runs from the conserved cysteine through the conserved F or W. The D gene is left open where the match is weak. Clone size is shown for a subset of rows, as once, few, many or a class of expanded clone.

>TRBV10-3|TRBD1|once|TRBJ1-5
CAISQGQGVGQPQHF
TGTGCCATCAGCCAGGGACAGGGGGTTGGACAGCCCCAGCATTTT
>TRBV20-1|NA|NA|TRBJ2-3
CSARVGGTQYF
TGCAGTGCTAGAGTCGGGGGTACGCAGTATTTT
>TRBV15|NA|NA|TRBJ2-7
CATSRGAPQGHEQYF
TGTGCCACCAGCAGAGGGGCCCCTCAGGGCCACGAGCAGTACTTC
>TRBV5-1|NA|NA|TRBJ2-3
CASSFRADTQYF
TGCGCCAGCAGCTTCCGGGCAGATACGCAGTATTTT
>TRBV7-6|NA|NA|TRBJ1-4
CASSLAVYSNEKLFF
TGTGCCAGCAGCTTAGCTGTATACTCTAATGAAAAACTGTTTTTT
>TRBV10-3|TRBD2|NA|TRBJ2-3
CAISATSGRGTDTQYF
TGTGCCATCAGTGCAACTAGCGGGAGGGGCACAGATACGCAGTATTTT
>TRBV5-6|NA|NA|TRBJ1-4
CASSYTGRAGKLFF
TGTGCCAGCAGTTATACAGGGAGGGCTGGGAAACTGTTTTTT
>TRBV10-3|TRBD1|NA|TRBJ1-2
CAISDTGARVGYTF
TGTGCCATCAGTGATACAGGGGCCCGAGTTGGCTACACCTTC
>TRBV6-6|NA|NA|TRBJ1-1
CASSYSVKSTEAFF
TGTGCCAGCAGTTACTCGGTTAAGAGCACTGAAGCTTTCTTT
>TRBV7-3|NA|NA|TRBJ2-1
CASSGRAYNEQFF
TGTGCCAGCAGCGGGCGTGCCTACAATGAGCAGTTCTTC
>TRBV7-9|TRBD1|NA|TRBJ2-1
CASSLDRGNNEQFF
TGTGCCAGCAGCTTGGACAGGGGCAACAATGAGCAGTTCTTC
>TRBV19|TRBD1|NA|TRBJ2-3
CASSTRQGNRDTQYF
TGTGCCAGTAGTACCCGACAGGGGAATAGGGATACGCAGTATTTT
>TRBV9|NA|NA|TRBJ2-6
CASSVREWALSGANVLTF
TGTGCCAGCAGCGTAAGGGAGTGGGCCCTTTCGGGGGCCAACGTCCTGACTTTC
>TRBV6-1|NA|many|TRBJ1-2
CASRGANYGYTF
TGTGCCAGCAGGGGGGCGAACTATGGCTACACCTTC
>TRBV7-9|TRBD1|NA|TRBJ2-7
CASSPRKTGTGYEQYF
TGTGCCAGCAGCCCACGTAAGACAGGGACGGGCTACGAGCAGTACTTC
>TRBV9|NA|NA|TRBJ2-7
CASSSRPPSDEQYF
TGTGCCAGCAGCTCCAGGCCCCCTTCGGACGAGCAGTACTTC
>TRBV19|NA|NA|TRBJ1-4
CATRGDRHTDNEKLFF
TGTGCCACTAGAGGAGACAGGCACACCGACAATGAAAAACTGTTTTTT
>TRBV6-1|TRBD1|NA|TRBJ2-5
CATRQGETQYF
TGTGCCACACGACAGGGGGAGACCCAGTACTTC
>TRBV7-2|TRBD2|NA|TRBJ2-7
CASSLLAGAIEQYF
TGTGCCAGCAGTTTACTAGCGGGGGCAATCGAGCAGTACTTC
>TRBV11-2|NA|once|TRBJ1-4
CASSSARQVEGEKLFF
TGTGCCAGCAGCTCAGCTCGACAGGTTGAGGGTGAAAAACTGTTTTTT
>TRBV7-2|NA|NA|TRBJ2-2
CASSLDVPGELFF
TGTGCCAGCAGCTTAGACGTCCCCGGGGAGCTGTTTTTT
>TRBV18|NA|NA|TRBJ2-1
CASHQDILDHNEQFF
TGTGCCAGCCACCAAGACATCCTTGATCACAATGAGCAGTTCTTC
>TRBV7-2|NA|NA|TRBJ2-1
CASSDPSDEQFF
TGTGCCAGCAGCGATCCTTCGGATGAGCAGTTCTTC
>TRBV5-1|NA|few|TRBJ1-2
CASSLEPRVGKSYGYTF
TGCGCCAGCAGCTTGGAGCCGCGGGTGGGTAAATCCTATGGCTACACCTTC
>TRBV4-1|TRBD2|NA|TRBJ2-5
CASSQVRGGETQYF
TGCGCCAGCAGCCAAGTCCGGGGGGGGGAGACCCAGTACTTC
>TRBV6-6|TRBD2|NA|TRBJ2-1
CASSPRASGYYNEQFF
TGTGCCAGCAGCCCTCGGGCTAGCGGATATTACAATGAGCAGTTCTTC
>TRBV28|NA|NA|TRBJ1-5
CASSLRGAGNQPQHF
TGTGCCAGCAGTTTAAGGGGGGCGGGCAATCAGCCCCAGCATTTT
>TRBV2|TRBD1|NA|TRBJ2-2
CARGTVNTGELFF
TGTGCCAGGGGGACAGTGAACACCGGGGAGCTGTTTTTT
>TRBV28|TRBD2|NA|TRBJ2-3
CASYLAGVRDTQYF
TGTGCCAGCTACTTAGCGGGAGTTCGAGATACGCAGTATTTT
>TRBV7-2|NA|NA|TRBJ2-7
CASSQSLYEQYF
TGTGCCAGCAGCCAGTCCTTATACGAGCAGTACTTC
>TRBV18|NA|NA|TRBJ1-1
CASSPFPNDRPNTEAFF
TGTGCCAGCTCACCCTTCCCAAACGACAGGCCGAACACTGAAGCTTTCTTT
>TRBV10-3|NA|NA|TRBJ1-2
CAISDIGDGYTF
TGTGCCATCAGTGATATCGGTGATGGCTACACCTTC
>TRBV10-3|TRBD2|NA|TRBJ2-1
CAMATSGSYNEQFF
TGTGCCATGGCCACTAGCGGGAGTTACAATGAGCAGTTCTTC
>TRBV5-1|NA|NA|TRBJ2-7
CASSLTATVYEQYF
TGCGCCAGCAGCTTGACTGCCACGGTTTACGAGCAGTACTTC
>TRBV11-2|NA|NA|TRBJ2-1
CASSFPPGTNEQFF
TGTGCCAGCAGCTTTCCCCCCGGAACCAATGAGCAGTTCTTC
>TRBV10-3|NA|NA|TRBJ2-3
CAISETDTQYF
TGTGCCATCAGTGAGACAGATACGCAGTATTTT
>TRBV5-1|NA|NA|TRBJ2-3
CASSFDSGTDTQYF
TGCGCCAGCAGCTTCGACAGCGGCACAGATACGCAGTATTTT
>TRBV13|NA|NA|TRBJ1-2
CASSLVGYTF
TGTGCCAGCAGCTTAGTTGGCTACACCTTC
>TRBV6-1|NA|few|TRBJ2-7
CASSEPGAVEQYF
TGTGCCAGCAGTGAACCAGGAGCCGTTGAGCAGTACTTC
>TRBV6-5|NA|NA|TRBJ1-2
CASSYGGVTNYGYTF
TGTGCCAGCAGTTACGGTGGGGTCACTAACTATGGCTACACCTTC
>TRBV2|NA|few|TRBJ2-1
CASSGLGVPALRSYNEQFF
TGTGCCAGCAGTGGGCTCGGGGTTCCAGCGCTACGCTCCTACAATGAGCAGTTCTTC
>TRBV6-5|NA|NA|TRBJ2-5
CASRTGLGETQYF
TGTGCCAGCAGGACGGGGTTGGGAGAGACCCAGTACTTC
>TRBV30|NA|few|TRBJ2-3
CAWSVSGTTQYF
TGTGCCTGGAGTGTGTCGGGAACCACGCAGTATTTT
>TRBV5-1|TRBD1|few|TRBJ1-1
CASSPRAGGIWDTEAFF
TGCGCCAGCAGCCCCAGGGCAGGGGGAATTTGGGACACTGAAGCTTTCTTT
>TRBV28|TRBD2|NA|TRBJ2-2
CASSPPGGMGTGELFF
TGTGCCAGCAGTCCACCGGGGGGAATGGGCACCGGGGAGCTGTTTTTT
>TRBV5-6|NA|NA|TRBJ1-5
CASSSGEGGQPQHF
TGTGCCAGCAGCTCTGGCGAGGGGGGACAGCCCCAGCATTTT
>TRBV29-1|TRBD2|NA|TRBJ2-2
CSVSRSGMYTGELFF
TGCAGCGTATCCCGGAGCGGGATGTACACCGGGGAGCTGTTTTTT
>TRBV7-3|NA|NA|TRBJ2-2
CASSLRAGELFF
TGTGCCAGCAGCTTAAGGGCCGGGGAGCTGTTTTTT
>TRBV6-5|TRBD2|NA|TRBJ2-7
CASSYRASGSFYEQYF
TGTGCCAGCAGTTACAGGGCTAGCGGGAGTTTCTACGAGCAGTACTTC
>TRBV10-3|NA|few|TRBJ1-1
CAISESGQSEAFF
TGTGCCATCAGTGAGTCGGGACAATCTGAAGCTTTCTTT
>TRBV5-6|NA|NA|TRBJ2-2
CASSRINTGELFF
TGTGCCAGCAGCCGAATCAACACCGGGGAGCTGTTTTTT
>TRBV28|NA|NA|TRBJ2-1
CASSYQGREFF
TGTGCCAGCAGTTACCAGGGGCGTGAGTTCTTC
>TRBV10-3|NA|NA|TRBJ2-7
CAISEVGGGEQYF
TGTGCCATCAGTGAAGTCGGTGGGGGCGAGCAGTACTTC
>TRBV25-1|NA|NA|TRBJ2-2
CASSPPAPANTGELFF
TGTGCCAGCAGTCCTCCGGCGCCAGCGAACACCGGGGAGCTGTTTTTT
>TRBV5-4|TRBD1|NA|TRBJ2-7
CASSLLGTGRAEQYF
TGTGCCAGCAGCTTGCTCGGGACAGGTCGTGCCGAGCAGTACTTC
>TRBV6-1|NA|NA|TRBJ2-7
CASSETRARYEQYF
TGTGCCAGCAGTGAAACCAGGGCGCGGTACGAGCAGTACTTC
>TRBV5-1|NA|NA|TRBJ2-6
CASTSVISGANVLTF
TGCGCCAGCACCTCAGTCATCTCTGGGGCCAACGTCCTGACTTTC